This TCR beta chain was found in a study of identical twins. Looked up from germline, CDR1 is DFQATT and CDR2 is SNEGSKA (reference sequence). The CDR3 has 13 amino acids. V was trimmed by 2 bases and J by 5 bases, leaving 12 bases between them. Study-level findings and limits: Twin-shared out-of-frame alpha sequences showed excess low generation probability. Models underestimated TCR alpha sharing (out-of-frame) in monozygotic twins.

TCRdb fed the 5' RACE reads into MiXCR, producing one record per CDR3 protein. The data show around 960,000 distinct CDR3 sequences, roughly an eighth seen once. A word on this clonotype: What it recognizes is unknown.

This sample was shared with a second study, whose subject was yellow fever vaccine responses in identical twins.

The V gene is TRBV20-1, the J gene TRBJ2-5; D remains unclear. Source material: PBMCs. The clonotype comes from a woman in her late teens or twenties in good health. The CDR3 sequence is CSARSDHSETQYF. For the CDR3, the DNA is TGCAGTGCTAGATCCGATCATAGCGAGACCCAGTACTTC.